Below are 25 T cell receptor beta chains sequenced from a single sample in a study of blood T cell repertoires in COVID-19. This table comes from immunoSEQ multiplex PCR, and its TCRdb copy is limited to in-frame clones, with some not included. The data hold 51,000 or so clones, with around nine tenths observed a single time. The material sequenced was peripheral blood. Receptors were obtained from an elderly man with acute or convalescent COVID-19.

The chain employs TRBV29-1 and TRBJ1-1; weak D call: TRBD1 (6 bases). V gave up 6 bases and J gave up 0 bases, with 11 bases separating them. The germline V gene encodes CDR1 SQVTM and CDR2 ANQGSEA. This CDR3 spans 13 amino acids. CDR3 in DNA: TGCAGCGTGGACCAGGGGTTGAACACTGAAGCTTTCTTT. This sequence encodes CSVDQGLNTEAFF.

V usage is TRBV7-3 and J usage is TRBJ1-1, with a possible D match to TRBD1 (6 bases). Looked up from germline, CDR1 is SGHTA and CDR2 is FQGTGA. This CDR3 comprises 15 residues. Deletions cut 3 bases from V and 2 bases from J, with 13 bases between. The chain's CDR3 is CASSFRTESNTEAFF. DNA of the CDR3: TGTGCCAGCAGCTTTAGGACAGAGTCTAACACTGAAGCTTTCTTT.

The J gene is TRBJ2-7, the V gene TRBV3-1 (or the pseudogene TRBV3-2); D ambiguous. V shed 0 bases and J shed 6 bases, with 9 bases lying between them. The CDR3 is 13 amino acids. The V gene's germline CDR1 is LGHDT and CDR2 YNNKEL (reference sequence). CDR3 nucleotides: TGTGCCAGCAGCCAAGAAGTCGAAGCCGAGCAGTACTTC. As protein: CASSQEVEAEQYF.

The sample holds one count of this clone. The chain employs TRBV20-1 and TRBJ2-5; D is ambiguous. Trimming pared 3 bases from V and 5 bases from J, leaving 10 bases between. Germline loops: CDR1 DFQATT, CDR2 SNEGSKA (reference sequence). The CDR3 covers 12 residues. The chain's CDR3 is CSASLGWETQYF. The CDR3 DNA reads TGCAGTGCTAGTTTGGGCTGGGAGACCCAGTACTTC.

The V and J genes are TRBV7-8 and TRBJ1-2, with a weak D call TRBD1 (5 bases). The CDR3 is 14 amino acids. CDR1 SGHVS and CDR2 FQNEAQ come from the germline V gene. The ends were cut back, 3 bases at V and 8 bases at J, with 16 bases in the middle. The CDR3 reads CASSFQGDEFGYTF. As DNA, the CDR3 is TGTGCCAGCAGCTTCCAAGGGGATGAGTTCGGCTACACCTTC.

CDR3 residues: CASSNRDRAGANVLTF. CDR3 coding DNA: TGTGCCAGTAGTAACCGGGACAGGGCCGGGGCCAACGTCCTGACTTTC. The gene calls are TRBV19 and TRBJ2-6, with 9 bases that match TRBD1. The CDR3 has 16 residues. Unmatched junction bases numbered 5, after V lost 4 bases and J lost 4 bases. CDR1 is LNHDA and CDR2 is SQIVND in the germline V gene (reference sequence). The variable domain in full, with the rest retrieved from reference TRBV19 and TRBJ2-6, is DGGITQSPKYLFRKEGQNVTLSCEQNLNHDAMYWYRQDPGQGLRLIYYSQIVNDFQKGDIAEGYSVSREKKESFPLTVTSAQKNPTAFYLCASSNRDRAGANVLTFGAGSRLTVL.

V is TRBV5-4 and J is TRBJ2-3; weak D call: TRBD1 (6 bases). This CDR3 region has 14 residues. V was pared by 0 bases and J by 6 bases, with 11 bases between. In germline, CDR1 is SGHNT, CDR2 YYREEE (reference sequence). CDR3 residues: CASSLVGAADTQYF. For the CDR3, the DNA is TGTGCCAGCAGCTTGGTGGGGGCCGCGGATACGCAGTATTTT.

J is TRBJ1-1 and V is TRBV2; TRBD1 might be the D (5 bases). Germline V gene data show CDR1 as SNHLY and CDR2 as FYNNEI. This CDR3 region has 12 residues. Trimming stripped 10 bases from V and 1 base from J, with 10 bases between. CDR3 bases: TGTGCCATACAGGACGGGAACACTGAAGCTTTCTTT. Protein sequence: CAIQDGNTEAFF.

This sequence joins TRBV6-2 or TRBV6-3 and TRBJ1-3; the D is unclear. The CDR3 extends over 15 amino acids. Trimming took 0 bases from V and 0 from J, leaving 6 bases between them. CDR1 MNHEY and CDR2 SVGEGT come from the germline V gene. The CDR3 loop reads CASSYSELSGNTIYF. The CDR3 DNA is TGTGCCAGCAGTTACTCTGAGCTCTCTGGAAACACCATATATTTT.

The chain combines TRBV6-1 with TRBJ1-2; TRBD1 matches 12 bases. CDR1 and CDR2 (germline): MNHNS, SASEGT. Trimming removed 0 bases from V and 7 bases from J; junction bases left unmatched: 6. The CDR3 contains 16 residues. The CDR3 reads CASSEAGDRGRRGYTF. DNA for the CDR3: TGTGCCAGCAGTGAAGCGGGGGACAGGGGGCGTCGTGGCTACACCTTC.

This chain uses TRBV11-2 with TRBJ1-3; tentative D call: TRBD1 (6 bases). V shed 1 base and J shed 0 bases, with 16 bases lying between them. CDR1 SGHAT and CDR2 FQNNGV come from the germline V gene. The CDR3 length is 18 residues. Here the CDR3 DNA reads TGTGCCAGCAGCTTAGGAGGTATCGACAGGCTCTCTGGAAACACCATATATTTT. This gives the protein CASSLGGIDRLSGNTIYF.

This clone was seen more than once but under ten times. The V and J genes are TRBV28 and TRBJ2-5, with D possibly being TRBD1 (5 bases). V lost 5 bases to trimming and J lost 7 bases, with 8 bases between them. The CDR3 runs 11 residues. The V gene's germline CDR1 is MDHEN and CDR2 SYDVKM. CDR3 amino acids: CASSLQGTQYF. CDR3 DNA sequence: TGTGCCAGCAGTCTCCAGGGGACCCAGTACTTC.

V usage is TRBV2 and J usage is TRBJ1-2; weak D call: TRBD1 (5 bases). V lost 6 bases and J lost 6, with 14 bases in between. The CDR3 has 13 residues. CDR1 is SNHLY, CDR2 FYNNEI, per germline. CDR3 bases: TGTGCCAGCAGAAATAATGGGGCGGATGGCTACACCTTC. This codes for CASRNNGADGYTF.

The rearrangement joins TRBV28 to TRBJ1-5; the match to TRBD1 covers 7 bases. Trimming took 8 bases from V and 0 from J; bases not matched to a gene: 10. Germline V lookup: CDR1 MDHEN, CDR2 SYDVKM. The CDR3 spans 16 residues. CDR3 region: CASSGTAVYSNQPQHF. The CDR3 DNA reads TGTGCCAGCTCCGGGACAGCTGTGTATAGCAATCAGCCCCAGCATTTT.

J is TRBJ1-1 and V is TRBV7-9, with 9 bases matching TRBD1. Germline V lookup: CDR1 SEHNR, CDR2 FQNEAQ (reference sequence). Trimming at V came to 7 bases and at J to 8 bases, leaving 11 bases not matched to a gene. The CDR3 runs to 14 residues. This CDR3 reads CASTPGQGIGEAFF. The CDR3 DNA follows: TGTGCCAGCACCCCGGGACAGGGAATTGGGGAAGCTTTCTTT.

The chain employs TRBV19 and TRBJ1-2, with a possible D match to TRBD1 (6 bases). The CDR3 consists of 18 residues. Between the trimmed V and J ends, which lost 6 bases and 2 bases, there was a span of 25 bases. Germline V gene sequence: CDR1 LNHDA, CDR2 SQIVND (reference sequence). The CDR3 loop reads CASSPRLGSGTRNYGYTF. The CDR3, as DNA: TGTGCCAGTAGCCCCAGACTTGGATCCGGGACAAGGAACTATGGCTACACCTTC.

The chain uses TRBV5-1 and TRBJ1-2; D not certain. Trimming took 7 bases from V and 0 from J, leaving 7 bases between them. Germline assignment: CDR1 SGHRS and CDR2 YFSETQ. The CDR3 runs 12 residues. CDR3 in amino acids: CASGDTNYGYTF. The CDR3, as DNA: TGCGCCAGCGGAGATACTAACTATGGCTACACCTTC.

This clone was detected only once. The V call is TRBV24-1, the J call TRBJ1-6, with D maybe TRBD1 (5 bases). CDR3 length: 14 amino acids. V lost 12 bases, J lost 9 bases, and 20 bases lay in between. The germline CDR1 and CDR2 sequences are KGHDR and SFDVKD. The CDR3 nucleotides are TGTGCCCTCCCTGGGGGGGGAAGGGGTTCACCCCTCCACTTT. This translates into CALPGGGRGSPLHF.

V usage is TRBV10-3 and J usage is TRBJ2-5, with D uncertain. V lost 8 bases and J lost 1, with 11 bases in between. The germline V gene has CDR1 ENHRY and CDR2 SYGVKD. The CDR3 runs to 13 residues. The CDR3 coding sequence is TGTGCCATCGGTGCCCGGGTCCAAGAGACCCAGTACTTC. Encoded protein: CAIGARVQETQYF.

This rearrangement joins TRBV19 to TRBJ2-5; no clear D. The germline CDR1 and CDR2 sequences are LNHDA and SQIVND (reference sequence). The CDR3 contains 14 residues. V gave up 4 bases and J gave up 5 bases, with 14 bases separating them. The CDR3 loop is CASSSQTPRETQYF. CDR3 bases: TGTGCCAGTAGTAGCCAAACCCCCCGGGAGACCCAGTACTTC.

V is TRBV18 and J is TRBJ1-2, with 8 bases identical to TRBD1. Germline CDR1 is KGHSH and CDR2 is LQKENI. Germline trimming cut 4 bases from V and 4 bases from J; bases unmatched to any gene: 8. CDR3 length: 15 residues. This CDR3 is CASSRSSDRVYGYTF. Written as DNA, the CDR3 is TGTGCCAGCTCACGCTCTTCGGACAGGGTCTATGGCTACACCTTC.

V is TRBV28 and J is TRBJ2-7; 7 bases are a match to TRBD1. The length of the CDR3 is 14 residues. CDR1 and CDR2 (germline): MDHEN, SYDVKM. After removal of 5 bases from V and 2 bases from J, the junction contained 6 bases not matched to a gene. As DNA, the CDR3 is TGTGCCAGCAGTCGAACAGGGGCAACCTACGAGCAGTACTTC. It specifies CASSRTGATYEQYF.

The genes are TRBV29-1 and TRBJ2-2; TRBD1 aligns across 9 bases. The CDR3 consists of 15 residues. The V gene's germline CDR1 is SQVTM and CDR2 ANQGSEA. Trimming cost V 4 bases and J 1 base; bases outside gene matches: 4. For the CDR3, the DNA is TGCAGCGTTGGGGGACAGGGAGGGAACACCGGGGAGCTGTTTTTT. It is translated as CSVGGQGGNTGELFF.

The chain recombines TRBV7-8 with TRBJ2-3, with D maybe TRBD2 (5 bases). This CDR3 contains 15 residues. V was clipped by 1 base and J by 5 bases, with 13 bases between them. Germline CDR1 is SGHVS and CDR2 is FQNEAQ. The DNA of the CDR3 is TGTGCCAGCAGCTTAGGTGACAACCGGGGAGATACGCAGTATTTT. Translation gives CASSLGDNRGDTQYF.

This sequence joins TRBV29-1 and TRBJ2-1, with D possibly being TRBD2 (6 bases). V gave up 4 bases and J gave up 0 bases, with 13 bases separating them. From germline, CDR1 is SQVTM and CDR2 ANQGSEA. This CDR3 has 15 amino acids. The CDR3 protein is CSVGTNWYSYNEQFF. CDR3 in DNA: TGCAGCGTTGGGACTAATTGGTACTCCTACAATGAGCAGTTCTTC.